These 10 T cell receptor beta chains were sequenced from one sample in a study of PD-L1 blockade in urothelial cancer. Assay: immunoSEQ multiplex PCR; the TCRdb copy retains only in-frame clones and omits some. The table has 85,000 to 100,000 clones, around 90% seen once. Time point of the sample: pretreatment peripheral blood. The specimen was PBMCs, collected around atezolizumab (anti-PD-L1) treatment. The receptors originated from a man aged 60 to 69 with urothelial cancer.

The chain recombines TRBV29-1 with TRBJ2-2, with 9 bases aligning to TRBD1. CDR1 and CDR2 from the germline V gene are SQVTM and ANQGSEA. CDR3 length equals 14 residues. Trimming at V came to 6 bases and at J to 4 bases, leaving 6 bases not matched to a gene. The chain's CDR3 is CSVRGTGITGELFF. The CDR3 DNA sequence: TGCAGCGTACGAGGGACAGGGATCACCGGGGAGCTGTTTTTT.

CDR3 coding DNA: TGTGCCAGCAGTGCCGACAGAGACACAGATACGCAGTATTTT. It is translated as CASSADRDTDTQYF. The chain uses TRBV6-4 and TRBJ2-3; a possible D gene is TRBD1 (5 bases). Germline V gene lookup returns CDR1 MRHNA and CDR2 SNTAGT. This CDR3 has 14 residues. Trimming took off 4 bases at V and 2 bases at J, with 10 bases between the two ends.

The CDR3 spells CASRNTGATGELFF. CDR3 coding DNA: TGTGCCAGCAGAAACACAGGGGCCACCGGGGAGCTGTTTTTT. V and J are TRBV7-2 and TRBJ2-2; 7 nucleotides agree with TRBD1. V lost 6 bases to trimming and J lost 4 bases; unmatched junction nucleotides: 5. CDR3 length: 14 amino acids. Germline V gene lookup returns CDR1 SGHTA and CDR2 FQGNSA.

The chain is built from TRBV7-3 and TRBJ2-7; D is possibly TRBD2 (5 bases). In germline, CDR1 is SGHTA, CDR2 FQGTGA. The CDR3 length is 15 residues. Trimming removed 1 base from V and 0 bases from J, with 10 bases in between. The CDR3 loop is CASSLRPGSSYEQYF. CDR3 in DNA: TGTGCCAGCAGCTTAAGACCGGGGAGCTCCTACGAGCAGTACTTC.

The V call is TRBV6-5, the J call TRBJ2-7; D may be TRBD1 (5 bases). The CDR3 has 14 residues. Germline CDR1 reads MNHEY; CDR2 reads SVGAGI. The V end lost 6 bases, the J end lost 3 bases, and 15 bases lay between the germline ends. The CDR3 spells CASSRLDTDYEQYF. The CDR3 region has the DNA TGTGCCAGCAGCCGGCTGGACACCGACTACGAGCAGTACTTC.

This sequence joins TRBV6-6 and TRBJ2-2, with TRBD1 matching over 9 bases. The CDR3 totals 14 residues. Germline V gene sequence: CDR1 MNHNY, CDR2 SVGAGI (reference sequence). With 2 bases clipped from V and 5 bases from J, the junction kept 0 bases outside the gene matches. This CDR3 is CASSYDRGTGELFF. Here the CDR3 DNA reads TGTGCCAGCAGTTACGACAGGGGGACCGGGGAGCTGTTTTTT.

The chain employs TRBV5-1 and TRBJ2-3; 7 bases agree with TRBD1. There are 15 residues in the CDR3. V lost 2 bases to trimming and J lost 4 bases; unmatched junction nucleotides: 7. Per germline, CDR1 SGHRS and CDR2 YFSETQ. The CDR3 DNA reads TGCGCCAGCAGCTTAGGGGGCGCGGCCGCAGATACGCAGTATTTT. The encoded protein is CASSLGGAAADTQYF.

The V call is TRBV4-2, the J call TRBJ2-1, with 9 bases aligning to TRBD2. Germline loops: CDR1 LGHNA, CDR2 YNFKEQ. Trimming cost V 0 bases and J 6 bases; bases outside gene matches: 6. The CDR3 has 16 residues. CDR3 sequence: CASSQEIAGERNEQFF. The CDR3 DNA is TGTGCCAGCAGCCAAGAGATAGCGGGAGAGCGCAATGAGCAGTTCTTC.

This sequence joins TRBV6-5 and TRBJ1-5, with D possibly being TRBD1 (6 bases). The CDR3 runs to 14 residues. CDR1 and CDR2 from the germline V gene are MNHEY and SVGAGI. V was shortened by 6 bases and J by 3 bases, with 12 bases between the two germline ends. DNA for the CDR3: TGTGCCAGCAGAGGTGGACAGACCAATCAGCCCCAGCATTTT. It encodes CASRGGQTNQPQHF.

The CDR3 sequence: CASSEGQSNQPQHF. The CDR3 coding sequence is TGTGCCAGCAGCGAAGGACAGAGCAATCAGCCCCAGCATTTT. The gene calls are TRBV7-9 and TRBJ1-5; D may be TRBD1 (6 bases). The CDR3 totals 14 residues. V was cut by 5 bases and J by 1 base, with 9 bases left in between. Germline loops: CDR1 SEHNR, CDR2 FQNEAQ (reference sequence).